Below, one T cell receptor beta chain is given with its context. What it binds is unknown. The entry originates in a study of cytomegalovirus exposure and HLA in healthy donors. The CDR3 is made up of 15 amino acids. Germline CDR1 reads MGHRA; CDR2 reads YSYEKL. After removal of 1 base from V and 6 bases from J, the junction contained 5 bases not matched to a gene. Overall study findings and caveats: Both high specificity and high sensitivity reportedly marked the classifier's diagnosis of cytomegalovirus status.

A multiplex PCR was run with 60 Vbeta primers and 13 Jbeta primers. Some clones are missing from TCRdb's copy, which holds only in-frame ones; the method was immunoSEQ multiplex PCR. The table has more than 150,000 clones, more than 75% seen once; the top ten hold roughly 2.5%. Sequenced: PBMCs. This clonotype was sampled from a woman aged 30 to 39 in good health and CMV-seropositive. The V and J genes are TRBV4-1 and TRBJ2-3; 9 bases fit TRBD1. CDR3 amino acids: CASSQVDRGGDTQYF. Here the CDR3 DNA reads TGCGCCAGCAGCCAAGTGGACAGGGGTGGTGATACGCAGTATTTT.